The 32 T cell receptor beta chains given below trace back to one sample, sequenced in a study of blood T cell repertoires in COVID-19. Some clones are missing from TCRdb's copy, which holds only in-frame ones; the method was immunoSEQ multiplex PCR. The table records 250,000 to 350,000 clones, 88% of them present only once. The sample was PBMCs or T cells enriched from blood (not recorded which). Source of these receptors: a woman in her 50s who had recovered from COVID-19.

The chain joins TRBV7-2 to TRBJ2-5; no firm D call. The V and J ends lost 6 bases and 1 base respectively, with 9 bases between them. This CDR3 has 13 residues. Germline CDR1 is SGHTA and CDR2 is FQGNSA. In nucleotides, the CDR3 is TGTGCCAGCAGGCCCGGTTTCCAAGAGACCCAGTACTTC. Its protein product is CASRPGFQETQYF. The full variable domain, in which reference TRBV7-2 and TRBJ2-5 provide the parts outside the CDR3, is GAGVSQSPSNKVTEKGKDVELRCDPISGHTALYWYRQSLGQGLEFLIYFQGNSAPDKSGLPSDRFSAERTGGSVSTLTIQRTQQEDSAVYLCASRPGFQETQYFGPGTRLLVL.

The V gene is TRBV7-9, the J gene TRBJ2-3, with 10 nucleotides matching TRBD1. The V and J ends lost 4 bases and 2 bases, in that order; junction bases with no gene match: 6. From germline, CDR1 is SEHNR and CDR2 FQNEAQ (reference sequence). The CDR3 is 16 amino acids. The CDR3 DNA reads as TGTGCCAGCAGCTCCCGGACAGGGGGTAACACAGATACGCAGTATTTT. This gives the protein CASSSRTGGNTDTQYF.

This chain uses TRBV9 with TRBJ2-5; D uncertain. CDR3 size: 13 residues. V was pared by 0 bases and J by 3 bases, with 6 bases between. Germline V gene data show CDR1 as SGDLS and CDR2 as YYNGEE. CDR3 region: CASSVAPEETQYF. The CDR3, as DNA: TGTGCCAGCAGCGTAGCTCCCGAAGAGACCCAGTACTTC.

This chain links TRBV7-8 with TRBJ2-1; no reliable D call. This CDR3 has 17 residues. V was pared by 10 bases and J by 0 bases, with 22 bases between. Germline V CDR1 and CDR2: SGHVS, FQNEAQ. CDR3 bases: TGTGCCACATTTTTGGTTCAGGCTTTAAACTCCTACAATGAGCAGTTCTTC. Its translation: CATFLVQALNSYNEQFF.

The rearrangement joins TRBV7-2 to TRBJ1-4; 7 bases are shared with TRBD1. The CDR3 is 15 residues long. CDR1 and CDR2 (germline): SGHTA, FQGNSA. V lost 4 bases, J lost 4 bases, and 6 bases stayed unmatched. The CDR3, as DNA: TGTGCCAGCAGCTCCAAGACAGGGATTAATGAAAAACTGTTTTTT. Translated, it gives CASSSKTGINEKLFF.

The chain joins TRBV9 to TRBJ2-1, with 9 bases identical to TRBD2. With 0 bases clipped from V and 3 bases from J, the junction kept 1 base outside the gene matches. This CDR3 spans 15 amino acids. Germline V gene data show CDR1 as SGDLS and CDR2 as YYNGEE. The CDR3: CASSVEAGGYNEQFF. The CDR3, as DNA: TGTGCCAGCAGCGTAGAAGCGGGGGGCTACAATGAGCAGTTCTTC.

V gene TRBV14 combines with J gene TRBJ2-7; 7 bases are a match to TRBD2. The germline V gene encodes CDR1 SGHDN and CDR2 FVKESK. The ends lost 5 bases at V and 0 bases at J; junction bases unmatched: 1. The CDR3 extends over 13 amino acids. The CDR3 region is CASSGGSSYEQYF. CDR3 coding DNA: TGTGCCAGCAGCGGCGGGAGCTCCTACGAGCAGTACTTC. The full variable domain, its missing parts supplied by reference TRBV14 and TRBJ2-7, is EAGVTQFPSHSVIEKGQTVTLRCDPISGHDNLYWYRRVMGKEIKFLLHFVKESKQDESGMPNNRFLAERTGGTYSTLKVQPAELEDSGVYFCASSGGSSYEQYFGPGTRLTVT.

This clone is a singleton in its sample. CDR3 protein: CASSFPPGNGYTF. In DNA form, the CDR3 reads TGTGCCAGCAGTTTTCCCCCGGGGAACGGCTACACCTTC. The chain carries TRBV28 and TRBJ1-2; D gene ambiguous. The CDR3 is 13 residues long. The germline V gene has CDR1 MDHEN and CDR2 SYDVKM. The V end was cut by 3 bases, the J end by 8 bases, with 13 bases between.

The chain employs TRBV27 and TRBJ1-2, with D possibly being TRBD1 (6 bases). The CDR3 contains 15 residues. Trimming removed 3 bases from V and 8 bases from J, with 19 bases in between. Germline-derived CDR1 and CDR2 are MNHEY and SMNVEV (reference sequence). The CDR3 loop reads CASSFWAGQFWGYTF. The CDR3 DNA sequence: TGTGCCAGCAGTTTCTGGGCAGGACAGTTTTGGGGCTACACCTTC.

The chain employs TRBV7-2 and TRBJ2-5; possible D gene TRBD1, 6 bases. This CDR3 has 16 residues. V gave up 5 bases and J gave up 6 bases, with 22 bases separating them. Germline V gives CDR1 SGHTA, CDR2 FQGNSA. The CDR3 loop reads CASSLSGVGGSKTQYF. In DNA form, the CDR3 reads TGTGCCAGCAGCCTCTCAGGGGTGGGCGGGTCAAAGACCCAGTACTTC.

The chain joins TRBV5-1 to TRBJ1-4, with D uncertain. V lost 3 bases to trimming and J lost 0 bases, with 6 bases between them. The germline V gene has CDR1 SGHRS and CDR2 YFSETQ. The CDR3 length is 14 residues. The CDR3: CASSSLSTNEKLFF. CDR3 nucleotide sequence: TGCGCCAGCAGCTCTCTCTCAACTAATGAAAAACTGTTTTTT.

V is TRBV28 and J is TRBJ2-5; 14 bases are shared with TRBD2. The CDR3 is 15 residues long. Trimming removed 6 bases from V and 4 bases from J; junction bases left unmatched: 4. Per germline, CDR1 MDHEN and CDR2 SYDVKM. CDR3 loop: CASRGGLAGVETQYF. The CDR3 region has the DNA TGTGCCAGCAGGGGGGGACTAGCGGGAGTAGAGACCCAGTACTTC.

J is TRBJ1-2 and V is TRBV28; 8 nucleotides match TRBD1. CDR1 is MDHEN and CDR2 is SYDVKM in the germline V gene. After removal of 7 bases from V and 8 bases from J, the junction contained 15 bases not matched to a gene. There are 15 residues in the CDR3. The CDR3 sequence: CASIPDRGFVNGYTF. The DNA of the CDR3 is TGTGCCAGCATTCCCGACAGGGGATTTGTTAACGGCTACACCTTC.

The gene calls are TRBV30 and TRBJ1-5, with D perhaps TRBD1 (6 bases). V was clipped by 0 bases and J by 8 bases, with 11 bases between them. CDR1 GTSNPN and CDR2 SVGIG come from the germline V gene (reference sequence). The CDR3 has 13 residues. The CDR3 nucleotides read TGTGCCTGGAGTGTTAGGGACACAAAGCCCCAGCATTTT. Its protein product is CAWSVRDTKPQHF.

The chain recombines TRBV11-2 with TRBJ2-1, with D possibly TRBD1 on 6 matching bases. The length of the CDR3 is 15 residues. Trimming pared 5 bases from V and 0 bases from J, leaving 11 bases between. Germline V gene lookup returns CDR1 SGHAT and CDR2 FQNNGV. CDR3 DNA sequence: TGTGCCAGCAGCGATCAGGGGAGCTCCTACAATGAGCAGTTCTTC. It translates to CASSDQGSSYNEQFF.

This chain joins TRBV5-1 and TRBJ1-1, with D maybe TRBD1 (5 bases). Germline CDR1 is SGHRS and CDR2 is YFSETQ. The germline V and J ends were trimmed by 9 bases and 0 bases, with 15 bases remaining between them. This CDR3 has 14 amino acids. The CDR3 sequence is CATSPGDLNTEAFF. In nucleotides, the CDR3 is TGCGCCACCTCCCCCGGGGACTTGAACACTGAAGCTTTCTTT.

The V and J genes are TRBV6-2 or TRBV6-3 and TRBJ2-7; D is perhaps TRBD1 (5 bases). CDR1 is MNHEY, CDR2 SVGEGT, per germline. Trimming cost V 2 bases and J 6 bases, with 11 bases left between them. CDR3 length equals 13 residues. The CDR3 DNA reads as TGTGCCAGCAGTTACAACCAGGGCGGCGAGCAGTACTTC. Translation: CASSYNQGGEQYF.

The chain carries TRBV14 and TRBJ2-1, with TRBD2 identical over 11 bases. There are 15 residues in the CDR3. Germline V gives CDR1 SGHDN, CDR2 FVKESK. With V trimmed by 3 bases and J by 4 bases, 2 bases remained unmatched. CDR3 bases: TGTGCCAGCAGCCATGGGACTAGCGGTTACAATGAGCAGTTCTTC. Amino acid sequence: CASSHGTSGYNEQFF.

V and J are TRBV6-5 and TRBJ2-6; D perhaps matches TRBD1 (6 bases). This CDR3 spans 16 amino acids. Germline V lookup: CDR1 MNHEY, CDR2 SVGAGI. Trimming took off 1 base at V and 8 bases at J, with 15 bases between the two ends. The CDR3 nucleotides are TGTGCCAGCAGTTACTACCCAGAACAGGGATCCAACGTCCTGACTTTC. Amino acid sequence: CASSYYPEQGSNVLTF.

As regards this clone: No DNA is shown, since the ends of the CDR3 on it are uncertain; the CDR3 is the one TCRdb lists. The chain couples TRBV21-1 to TRBJ2-7; the table's D gene call, TRBD1, was not cross checked with the DNA. TRBV21-1 is flagged as a pseudogene. With termini counted, the CDR3 has 16 amino acids. The CDR3 sequence is CASSTVGQGSSYEQYF.

This clone appeared a few times. This chain connects TRBV5-6 to TRBJ2-7; TRBD1 matches at 11 bases. The CDR3 is made up of 14 amino acids. V dropped 6 bases and J dropped 7; count of bases not matched to a gene: 9. Per the germline V gene, CDR1 is SGHDT and CDR2 is YYEEEE. CDR3 in amino acids: CASTGTGGNYEQYF. CDR3 in DNA: TGTGCCAGCACAGGGACAGGGGGGAACTATGAGCAGTACTTC.

The chain links TRBV18 to TRBJ2-1, with D possibly TRBD1 on 6 matching bases. V lost 0 bases to trimming and J lost 9 bases, with 12 bases between them. The V gene's germline CDR1 is KGHSH and CDR2 LQKENI. This CDR3 is built from 14 residues. CDR3 DNA: TGTGCCAGCTCACCACCCAGGGGCCAGAGTGAGCAGTTCTTC. This translates into CASSPPRGQSEQFF.

This chain joins TRBV19 and TRBJ1-2; the D gene is possibly TRBD1 (6 bases). Per germline, CDR1 LNHDA and CDR2 SQIVND (reference sequence). The V and J ends lost 5 bases and 1 base respectively, with 11 bases between them. This CDR3 has 14 residues. The DNA for the CDR3 is TGTGCCAGTAGTCCCCAACAGGGTAACTATGGCTACACCTTC. This codes for CASSPQQGNYGYTF.

The chain joins TRBV5-1 to TRBJ1-1, with 7 bases aligning to TRBD1. From germline, CDR1 is SGHRS and CDR2 YFSETQ. This CDR3 has 15 residues. V was clipped by 4 bases and J by 0 bases; unmatched bases: 6. DNA for the CDR3: TGCGCCAGCAGCCAGGCAGGGGGTTTGAACACTGAAGCTTTCTTT. Translation: CASSQAGGLNTEAFF.

This chain joins TRBV28 and TRBJ2-7, with 8 bases identical to TRBD2. The CDR3 is 15 residues long. Germline lookup yields CDR1 MDHEN and CDR2 SYDVKM. V dropped 5 bases and J dropped 2; count of bases not matched to a gene: 8. The CDR3 region is CASSLPGLGAYEQYF. The CDR3 DNA reads TGTGCCAGCAGTCTACCGGGACTAGGCGCCTACGAGCAGTACTTC.

The rearrangement uses TRBV5-6 and TRBJ1-3; TRBD1 matches at 10 bases. The CDR3 contains 19 residues. The germline V gene encodes CDR1 SGHDT and CDR2 YYEEEE. V trimming: 6 bases; J trimming: 0 bases; junction bases outside the gene matches: 15. CDR3 DNA sequence: TGTGCCAGCATCCGACGTGGACAGGGGGGACGGTCCTCTGGAAACACCATATATTTT. It yields the protein CASIRRGQGGRSSGNTIYF. Together with reference TRBV5-6 and TRBJ1-3, the CDR3 gives the full variable domain: DAGVTQSPTHLIKTRGQQVTLRCSPKSGHDTVSWYQQALGQGPQFIFQYYEEEERQRGNFPDRFSGHQFPNYSSELNVNALLLGDSALYLCASIRRGQGGRSSGNTIYFGEGSWLTVV.

The CDR3: CATSDPGEADYGYTF. The CDR3 DNA sequence: TGTGCCACCAGTGACCCAGGGGAAGCGGACTATGGCTACACCTTC. The rearrangement links TRBV24-1 to TRBJ1-2, with D perhaps TRBD1 (6 bases). Germline-derived CDR1 and CDR2 are KGHDR and SFDVKD. The CDR3 sequence is 15 residues long. V was shortened by 4 bases and J by 3 bases, with 14 bases between the two germline ends.

The rearrangement links TRBV14 to TRBJ2-3; 13 bases are shared with TRBD2. The V and J ends lost 5 bases and 6 bases, in that order; junction bases with no gene match: 5. CDR1 and CDR2 (germline): SGHDN, FVKESK. The CDR3 runs to 15 residues. The CDR3 here is CASSARTSGSDTQYF. For the CDR3, the DNA is TGTGCCAGCAGCGCCAGGACTAGCGGGAGCGATACGCAGTATTTT. Full variable domain (rest looked up from reference TRBV14 and TRBJ2-3): EAGVTQFPSHSVIEKGQTVTLRCDPISGHDNLYWYRRVMGKEIKFLLHFVKESKQDESGMPNNRFLAERTGGTYSTLKVQPAELEDSGVYFCASSARTSGSDTQYFGPGTRLTVL.

The table lists this clone with a few counts. J is TRBJ2-3 and V is TRBV6-1, with TRBD2 identical over 11 bases. Germline CDR1 and CDR2: MNHNS and SASEGT. The ends lost 4 bases at V and 2 bases at J; junction bases unmatched: 5. The CDR3 consists of 16 residues. The CDR3 DNA reads TGTGCCAGCAGTGGGAGACTAGCGGGGATCACAGATACGCAGTATTTT. This translates into CASSGRLAGITDTQYF.

The chain joins TRBV5-1 to TRBJ1-5; 10 bases are shared with TRBD1. Trimming at V came to 4 bases and at J to 4 bases, leaving 5 bases not matched to a gene. The CDR3 sequence is 15 residues long. Germline V CDR1 and CDR2: SGHRS, YFSETQ. The CDR3 DNA is TGCGCCAGCAGCCCGGGGACAGGGGTAAATCAGCCCCAGCATTTT. This codes for CASSPGTGVNQPQHF.

V gene TRBV5-8 combines with J gene TRBJ2-1; 13 bases are a match to TRBD2. Germline CDR1 is SGHTS and CDR2 is YDEGEE. The J segment lost 12 bases and the V segment lost 5 bases, leaving 8 bases of the junction unmatched. CDR3 length: 14 amino acids. The CDR3 nucleotides read TGTGCCAGCAGTCGCCCGGGACTAGCGGGATCGCAGTTCTTC. Translating gives CASSRPGLAGSQFF.

This chain links TRBV30 with TRBJ2-5, with TRBD1 matching 8 bases. The J segment lost 4 bases and the V segment lost 0 bases, leaving 7 bases of the junction unmatched. CDR3 length equals 15 residues. CDR1 is GTSNPN, CDR2 SVGIG, per germline (reference sequence). CDR3 in DNA: TGTGCCTGGAGTGTAGCCAGGGGGCGGCGAGAGACCCAGTACTTC. Amino acid sequence: CAWSVARGRRETQYF.